This entry concerns a single T cell receptor (beta chain). It is likely a read error, because the conserved phenylalanine at the end of the CDR3 is missing. Using its own MiXCR run on the 5' RACE reads, TCRdb lists one record per CDR3 protein. The sample has some 120,000 distinct CDR3 sequences; roughly 15% are singletons. Germline values: CDR1 SGHTA, CDR2 FQGNSA. Trimming took 1 base from V and 5 from J, leaving 11 bases between them. The CDR3 runs 14 residues. This sample was included in a study of CD8 T cells in ankylosing spondylitis. The clonotype originates from a female donor with ankylosing spondylitis or in good health (not recorded which). Sequencing was performed on blood, either unsorted or a sorted T cell fraction (not recorded which). The gene calls are TRBV7-2 and TRBJ2-5; no clear D gene. The CDR3 spells CASSLDVSLETQYL. For the CDR3, the DNA is TGTGCCAGCAGCTTAGATGTCAGCCTGGAGACCCAGTACCTC.